The rows below give T cell receptor beta chains drawn from one sample of a study of control samples from healthy donors and cancer patients. The method was immunoSEQ multiplex PCR; TCRdb's version includes in-frame clones alone and lacks a portion of them. Among 13,000 or so clones listed, around 89% were seen once. Sequencing used formalin-fixed, paraffin-embedded tissue. The origin of the receptors is a male donor with melanoma. Both conserved end residues are part of each CDR3. Each record gives: CDR3 length, clone size, V gene, J gene, D gene, CDR3 DNA, CDR3 protein. D genes are given only for firm matches. Only part of the rows carry a size: once, few, many, or a class if the clone is expanded.

len: 20; abundance: few; v_gene: TRBV27; j_gene: TRBJ2-5; d_gene: TRBD2; CDR3nt: TGTGCCAGCAGTTTGCGAGGACTAGCGGGAGTCGGTCGGGTACAAGAGACCCAGTACTTC; CDR3aa: CASSLRGLAGVGRVQETQYF
len: 16; abundance: NA; v_gene: TRBV6-4; j_gene: TRBJ2-3; d_gene: NA; CDR3nt: TGTGCCAGCAGTGACTCGAGTCTATCTGGCACAGATACGCAGTATTTT; CDR3aa: CASSDSSLSGTDTQYF
len: 13; abundance: once; v_gene: TRBV5-8; j_gene: TRBJ1-1; d_gene: NA; CDR3nt: TGTGCCAGCAGCTTGGGGCGGGACACTGAAGCTTTCTTT; CDR3aa: CASSLGRDTEAFF
len: 15; abundance: NA; v_gene: TRBV18; j_gene: TRBJ2-5; d_gene: TRBD2; CDR3nt: TGTGCCAGCTCCTCCGGACTAGCGGGCCAAGAGACCCAGTACTTC; CDR3aa: CASSSGLAGQETQYF
len: 17; abundance: NA; v_gene: TRBV6-2/TRBV6-3; j_gene: TRBJ2-3; d_gene: NA; CDR3nt: TGTGCCAGCAGCTCGCTCACTCCTAGGGGGGGGGCAGATACGCAGTATTTT; CDR3aa: CASSSLTPRGGADTQYF
len: 13; abundance: NA; v_gene: TRBV5-4; j_gene: TRBJ1-2; d_gene: NA; CDR3nt: TGTGCCAGCAGCTCGACAGCGAACTATGGCTACACCTTC; CDR3aa: CASSSTANYGYTF
len: 13; abundance: NA; v_gene: TRBV11-1; j_gene: TRBJ1-3; d_gene: NA; CDR3nt: TGTGCCAGCAGCTCGGACTCTGGAAACACCATATATTTT; CDR3aa: CASSSDSGNTIYF
len: 14; abundance: NA; v_gene: TRBV20-1; j_gene: TRBJ1-2; d_gene: TRBD1; CDR3nt: TGCAGTGTTAGTCCCCTGACAGGGGGCATTGGCTACACCTTC; CDR3aa: CSVSPLTGGIGYTF
len: 16; abundance: NA; v_gene: TRBV7-6; j_gene: TRBJ2-2; d_gene: NA; CDR3nt: TGTGCCAGCAGCTTAAGTCTAGCGGATACAGGGGGGGAGCTGTTTTTT; CDR3aa: CASSLSLADTGGELFF
len: 19; abundance: NA; v_gene: TRBV9; j_gene: TRBJ2-1; d_gene: TRBD2; CDR3nt: TGTGCCAGCAGCGTAGCCACCGGGCTAGCGGGGACGCTCTACAATGAGCAGTTCTTC; CDR3aa: CASSVATGLAGTLYNEQFF
len: 16; abundance: NA; v_gene: TRBV7-3; j_gene: TRBJ2-2; d_gene: NA; CDR3nt: TGTGCCAGCAGCACTACCGGGACAACGAACACCGGGGAGCTGTTTTTT; CDR3aa: CASSTTGTTNTGELFF
len: 12; abundance: NA; v_gene: TRBV30; j_gene: TRBJ2-2; d_gene: TRBD1; CDR3nt: TGTGCCGCCCAGGGGGTTACCGGGGAGCTGTTTTTT; CDR3aa: CAAQGVTGELFF
len: 16; abundance: NA; v_gene: TRBV5-1; j_gene: TRBJ1-6; d_gene: NA; CDR3nt: TGCGCCAGCAGCCGGGACACCGGCTTAGATAATTCACCCCTCCACTTT; CDR3aa: CASSRDTGLDNSPLHF
len: 13; abundance: NA; v_gene: TRBV5-1; j_gene: TRBJ1-1; d_gene: NA; CDR3nt: TGCGCCAGCAGCTCCCTGTTCGACAGTGAAGCTTTCTTT; CDR3aa: CASSSLFDSEAFF
len: 11; abundance: NA; v_gene: TRBV2; j_gene: TRBJ1-5; d_gene: NA; CDR3nt: TGTGCCAGCAGCGCAGGTCAGCCCCAGCATTTT; CDR3aa: CASSAGQPQHF
len: 15; abundance: NA; v_gene: TRBV18; j_gene: TRBJ2-4; d_gene: NA; CDR3nt: TGTGCCAGCTCACCACTAACGGCCAGCAAAAACATTCAGTACTTC; CDR3aa: CASSPLTASKNIQYF
len: 18; abundance: NA; v_gene: TRBV5-1; j_gene: TRBJ2-3; d_gene: TRBD2; CDR3nt: TGCGCCAGCAGCCGCACGGCGGGGGGCAGGCTCTCCACAGATACGCAGTATTTT; CDR3aa: CASSRTAGGRLSTDTQYF
len: 12; abundance: NA; v_gene: TRBV19; j_gene: TRBJ2-1; d_gene: NA; CDR3nt: TGTGCCAGTAAAGGAGGGATCAGTGAGCAGTTCTTC; CDR3aa: CASKGGISEQFF
len: 15; abundance: NA; v_gene: TRBV2; j_gene: TRBJ2-7; d_gene: TRBD2; CDR3nt: TGTGCCAGCAGTCCTCTATCTAGCGGGGCCTACGAGCAGTACTTC; CDR3aa: CASSPLSSGAYEQYF
len: 15; abundance: NA; v_gene: TRBV19; j_gene: TRBJ1-5; d_gene: NA; CDR3nt: TGTGCCAGTAGTCTTCAGGGACGGAGCAATCAGCCCCAGCATTTT; CDR3aa: CASSLQGRSNQPQHF
len: 15; abundance: NA; v_gene: TRBV18; j_gene: TRBJ2-1; d_gene: TRBD1; CDR3nt: TGTGCCAGCTCACTCCGGGACAGGGGTTCCAATGAGCAGTTCTTC; CDR3aa: CASSLRDRGSNEQFF
len: 14; abundance: NA; v_gene: TRBV6-6; j_gene: TRBJ1-2; d_gene: NA; CDR3nt: TGTGCCAGCAGTTACTCGTTTGGGGTCGTTCGCTACACCTTC; CDR3aa: CASSYSFGVVRYTF
len: 17; abundance: once; v_gene: TRBV5-1; j_gene: TRBJ2-7; d_gene: TRBD2; CDR3nt: TGCGCCAGCAGCCTCGGGACTAGCGGGAGAGTCAGTAGCGAGCAGTACTTC; CDR3aa: CASSLGTSGRVSSEQYF
len: 15; abundance: once; v_gene: TRBV29-1; j_gene: TRBJ1-2; d_gene: NA; CDR3nt: TGCAGCGACTCCGGGACTCCGAACGTCGGGTATGGCTACACCTTC; CDR3aa: CSDSGTPNVGYGYTF
len: 16; abundance: NA; v_gene: TRBV3-1/TRBV3-2; j_gene: TRBJ1-1; d_gene: NA; CDR3nt: TGTGCCAGCAGCCGGCACGTTAGCGGAGGGAACACTGAAGCTTTCTTT; CDR3aa: CASSRHVSGGNTEAFF
len: 19; abundance: NA; v_gene: TRBV5-1; j_gene: TRBJ2-1; d_gene: TRBD2; CDR3nt: TGCGCCAGCAGCTTTATCAGCCTAGCGGGAGGGCCGAGATTAAATGAGCAGTTCTTC; CDR3aa: CASSFISLAGGPRLNEQFF
len: 15; abundance: NA; v_gene: TRBV19; j_gene: TRBJ1-5; d_gene: NA; CDR3nt: TGTGCCAGTAGTATCATAGGGGATAGCAATCAGCCCCAGCATTTT; CDR3aa: CASSIIGDSNQPQHF
len: 15; abundance: NA; v_gene: TRBV2; j_gene: TRBJ2-2; d_gene: TRBD1; CDR3nt: TGTGCCAGCAGCGACAGGGGGGGATACACCGGGGAGCTGTTTTTT; CDR3aa: CASSDRGGYTGELFF
len: 13; abundance: NA; v_gene: TRBV2; j_gene: TRBJ2-1; d_gene: NA; CDR3nt: TGTGCCAGCAGTGCCCAACGGGCCCATGAGCAGTTCTTC; CDR3aa: CASSAQRAHEQFF
len: 16; abundance: NA; v_gene: TRBV11-2; j_gene: TRBJ2-2; d_gene: NA; CDR3nt: TGTGCCAGCAGCCTTGGGGCAGGGCTTTTCTACGGGGAGCTGTTTTTT; CDR3aa: CASSLGAGLFYGELFF
len: 17; abundance: NA; v_gene: TRBV21-1; j_gene: TRBJ1-1; d_gene: NA; CDR3nt: TGTGCCAGCAGCAAAGCGGGGGGGGCAGGCCTGAACACTGAAGCTTTCTTT; CDR3aa: CASSKAGGAGLNTEAFF
len: 14; abundance: NA; v_gene: TRBV7-2; j_gene: TRBJ1-3; d_gene: NA; CDR3nt: TGTGCCAGCAGCTTGGAGTTTTCTGGAAACACCATATATTTT; CDR3aa: CASSLEFSGNTIYF
len: 17; abundance: NA; v_gene: TRBV7-9; j_gene: TRBJ1-3; d_gene: NA; CDR3nt: TGTGCCAGCAGCTTAGCGGCAGGGACCGGGGCCGGAAACACCATATATTTT; CDR3aa: CASSLAAGTGAGNTIYF
len: 15; abundance: few; v_gene: TRBV19; j_gene: TRBJ1-6; d_gene: NA; CDR3nt: TGTGCCAGTAGTATGTCCAGCGATAATAATTCACCCCTCCACTTT; CDR3aa: CASSMSSDNNSPLHF
len: 14; abundance: once; v_gene: TRBV7-2; j_gene: TRBJ1-1; d_gene: NA; CDR3nt: TGTGCCAGCAGCCGCACGACAGGGAACACTGAAGCTTTCTTT; CDR3aa: CASSRTTGNTEAFF
len: 14; abundance: NA; v_gene: TRBV5-1; j_gene: TRBJ2-3; d_gene: NA; CDR3nt: TGCGCCAGCAGCTTGATGGGGGAGATGGATACGCAGTATTTT; CDR3aa: CASSLMGEMDTQYF
len: 15; abundance: NA; v_gene: TRBV11-2; j_gene: TRBJ2-7; d_gene: TRBD1; CDR3nt: TGTGCCAGCAGCTTGATGTCAGGGGGCACCTACGAGCAGTACTTC; CDR3aa: CASSLMSGGTYEQYF
len: 19; abundance: NA; v_gene: TRBV18; j_gene: TRBJ2-6; d_gene: TRBD1; CDR3nt: TGTGCCAGCTCACCACCAAGGACAGGGGGGTCGGCTGGGGCCAACGTCCTGACTTTC; CDR3aa: CASSPPRTGGSAGANVLTF
len: 15; abundance: NA; v_gene: TRBV7-9; j_gene: TRBJ2-3; d_gene: NA; CDR3nt: TGTGCCAGCAGCTCCCAGTCGGGTCGCACAGATACGCAGTATTTT; CDR3aa: CASSSQSGRTDTQYF
len: 14; abundance: NA; v_gene: TRBV10-3; j_gene: TRBJ1-1; d_gene: NA; CDR3nt: TGTGCCATCAGGGACAACTCCATGAACACTGAAGCTTTCTTT; CDR3aa: CAIRDNSMNTEAFF
len: 15; abundance: NA; v_gene: TRBV11-3; j_gene: TRBJ2-3; d_gene: NA; CDR3nt: TGTGCCAGCAGCTTAGGGGGGCAGGGGATGGATACGCAGTATTTT; CDR3aa: CASSLGGQGMDTQYF